This T cell receptor beta chain appears in the sequencing data of a study of T cell responses to AZD1222 COVID-19 vaccine. On this clone: What it binds is unknown.

The V end lost 4 bases, the J end lost 4 bases, and 14 bases lay between the germline ends. This CDR3 has 15 residues. The germline V gene has CDR1 SEHNR and CDR2 FQNEAQ (reference sequence). Study-wide results and limits: Samples come after the peak T cell response, not at day 14. Mapped onto spike, vaccine-associated CD4 TCRs spanned it and were dominant at 160-218 and 743-854. With two AZD1222 doses given, Spike-specific TCR breadth and depth both rose.

TCRdb's table, derived via immunoSEQ multiplex PCR, lists solely in-frame clones and lacks some. This table has 70,000 to 95,000 clones, around 91% appearing once. This chain uses TRBV7-9 with TRBJ2-1, with D perhaps TRBD1 or TRBD2 (5 bases each). The source material was peripheral blood, sampled 28 days after the second AZD1222 dose. This TCR derives from an adult who received the AZD1222 COVID-19 vaccine. The CDR3 reads CASSWGGAEYNEQFF. CDR3 nucleotides: TGTGCCAGCAGCTGGGGCGGAGCGGAGTACAATGAGCAGTTCTTC.